This TCR beta chain was sequenced in a study of blood T cell repertoires in COVID-19. Turning to the study itself: T cells, B-cell-depleted T cells, or PBMCs supplied cDNA or gDNA.

Sequencing used immunoSEQ multiplex PCR; TCRdb keeps in-frame clones, though not all of them. The sample has roughly 340,000 clones, around 89% seen once. Those who participated ranged in age from about 18 to 95 years and resided in about two dozen US areas. Two negative PCRs, clearance, or symptom resolution characterized the recovered Cohort 3 donors. The length of the CDR3 is 14 residues. V was shortened by 2 bases and J by 2 bases, with 10 bases between the two germline ends. Germline V gene lookup returns CDR1 SNHLY and CDR2 FYNNEI. Input material: PBMCs or T cells enriched from blood (not recorded which). This chain connects TRBV2 to TRBJ2-7; weak D call: TRBD1 (6 bases). This TCR was sampled from a man aged 18 to 30 who had recovered from COVID-19. CDR3 sequence (DNA): TGTGCCAGCAGTGAACGTCCAGGGGCCTACGAGCAGTACTTC. Its protein is CASSERPGAYEQYF.